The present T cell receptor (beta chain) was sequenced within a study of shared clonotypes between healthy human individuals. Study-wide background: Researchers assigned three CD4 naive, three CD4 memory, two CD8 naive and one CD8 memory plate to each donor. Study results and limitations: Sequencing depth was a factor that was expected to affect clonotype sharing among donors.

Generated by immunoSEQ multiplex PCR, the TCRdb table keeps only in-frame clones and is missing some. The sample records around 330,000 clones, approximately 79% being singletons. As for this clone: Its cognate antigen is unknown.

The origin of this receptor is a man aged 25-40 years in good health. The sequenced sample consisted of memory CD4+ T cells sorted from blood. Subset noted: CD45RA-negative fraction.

CDR3 DNA sequence: TGTGCCAGCTCACCGAAGTCTTCCGGCCACAGCTCCTACAATGAGCAGTTCTTC. It encodes CASSPKSSGHSSYNEQFF. V usage is TRBV18 and J usage is TRBJ2-1; no firm D call. The V and J ends lost 3 bases and 0 bases respectively, with 18 bases between them. Germline assignment: CDR1 KGHSH and CDR2 LQKENI. CDR3 size: 18 residues.